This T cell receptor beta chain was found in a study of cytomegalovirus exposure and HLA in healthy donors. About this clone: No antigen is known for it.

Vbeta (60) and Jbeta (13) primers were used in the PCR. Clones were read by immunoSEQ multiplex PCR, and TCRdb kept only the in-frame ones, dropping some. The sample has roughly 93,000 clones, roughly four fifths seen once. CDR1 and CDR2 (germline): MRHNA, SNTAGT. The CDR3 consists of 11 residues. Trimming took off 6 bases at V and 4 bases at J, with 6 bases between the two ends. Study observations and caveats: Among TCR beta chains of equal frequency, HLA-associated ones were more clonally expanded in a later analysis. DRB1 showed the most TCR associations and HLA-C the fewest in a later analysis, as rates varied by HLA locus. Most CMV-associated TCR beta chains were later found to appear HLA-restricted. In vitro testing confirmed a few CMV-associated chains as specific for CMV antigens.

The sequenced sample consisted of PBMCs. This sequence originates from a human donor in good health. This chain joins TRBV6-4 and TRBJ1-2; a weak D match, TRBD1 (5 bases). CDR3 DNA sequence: TGTGCCAGCAGCCAGGGCTATGGCTACACCTTC. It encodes CASSQGYGYTF.